Following are 26 T cell receptor beta chains from one sample sequenced in a study of blood T cell repertoires in COVID-19. Sequencing used immunoSEQ multiplex PCR; TCRdb keeps in-frame clones, though not all of them. The sample has over 250,000 clones, roughly 80% seen once. Sequenced material: peripheral blood. The source of these receptors is a human donor with COVID-19, enrolled during active disease. The donor label of this sample is uncertain.

Only one count was recorded for this clone. The chain carries TRBV25-1 and TRBJ1-4; the D gene is possibly TRBD1 (6 bases). V was pared by 5 bases and J by 7 bases, with 11 bases between. The CDR3 consists of 13 residues. The V gene's germline CDR1 is MGHDK and CDR2 SYGVNS. In nucleotides, the CDR3 is TGTGCCAGCAGTAGCAGGGGAAGTGAAAAACTGTTTTTT. Its protein product is CASSSRGSEKLFF.

J is TRBJ2-7 and V is TRBV5-6; TRBD1 aligns across 10 bases. The CDR3 sequence is 16 residues long. Germline-derived CDR1 and CDR2 are SGHDT and YYEEEE. V dropped 4 bases and J dropped 9; count of bases not matched to a gene: 16. The CDR3 nucleotides are TGTGCCAGCAGCGACCACCCCGGGACAGGGGAGTCCGCGCAGTACTTC. Translation gives CASSDHPGTGESAQYF. Full variable domain (missing parts from reference TRBV5-6 and TRBJ2-7): DAGVTQSPTHLIKTRGQQVTLRCSPKSGHDTVSWYQQALGQGPQFIFQYYEEEERQRGNFPDRFSGHQFPNYSSELNVNALLLGDSALYLCASSDHPGTGESAQYFGPGTRLTVT.

The V call is TRBV28, the J call TRBJ2-7; D uncertain. The CDR3 is made up of 14 amino acids. V was shortened by 4 bases and J by 4 bases, with 14 bases between the two germline ends. Germline V gives CDR1 MDHEN, CDR2 SYDVKM. CDR3 sequence: CASSSPGTSYEQYF. The DNA for the CDR3 is TGTGCCAGCAGTTCCCCGGGTACCTCTTACGAGCAGTACTTC.

The rearrangement joins TRBV4-2 to TRBJ1-2, with D uncertain. The CDR3 totals 16 residues. The V gene lost 0 bases and the J gene lost 3 bases, with 14 bases spanning the gap. CDR1 is LGHNA and CDR2 is YNFKEQ in the germline V gene. CDR3 protein: CASSQERLGRDYGYTF. The CDR3 region has the DNA TGTGCCAGCAGCCAAGAGCGTTTAGGGAGAGACTATGGCTACACCTTC.

This chain uses TRBV7-9 with TRBJ2-5, with 8 bases identical to TRBD1. Germline CDR1 and CDR2: SEHNR and FQNEAQ (reference sequence). CDR3 length: 15 amino acids. V shed 1 base, J shed 5 bases, and the junction held 6 bases outside the gene matches. CDR3 region: CASSLVGTGDETQYF. DNA for the CDR3: TGTGCCAGCAGCTTAGTCGGGACAGGCGACGAGACCCAGTACTTC. Full variable domain (rest looked up from reference TRBV7-9 and TRBJ2-5): DTGVSQNPRHKITKRGQNVTFRCDPISEHNRLYWYRQTLGQGPEFLTYFQNEAQLEKSRLLSDRFSAERPKGSFSTLEIQRTEQGDSAMYLCASSLVGTGDETQYFGPGTRLLVL.

In this sample, this clone turned up a few times. CDR3 loop: CASSEMTIREEQYF. CDR3 nucleotides: TGTGCCAGCAGTGAAATGACAATCCGGGAGGAGCAGTACTTC. This sequence joins TRBV25-1 and TRBJ2-7, with TRBD2 as a possible D gene (6 bases). The CDR3 has 14 amino acids. Between the trimmed V and J ends, which lost 2 bases and 7 bases, there was a span of 15 bases. The germline V gene has CDR1 MGHDK and CDR2 SYGVNS.

The rearrangement links TRBV3-1 (or the pseudogene TRBV3-2) to TRBJ1-1; D ambiguous. CDR3 length: 13 residues. V gave up 0 bases and J gave up 7 bases, with 9 bases separating them. CDR1 and CDR2 from the germline V gene are LGHDT and YNNKEL (reference sequence). CDR3 residues: CASSQDGVGEAFF. CDR3 nucleotide sequence: TGTGCCAGCAGCCAAGACGGAGTTGGTGAAGCTTTCTTT.

V gene TRBV7-9 combines with J gene TRBJ1-4, with 12 bases aligning to TRBD1. The CDR3 loop spans 15 amino acids. In germline, CDR1 is SEHNR, CDR2 FQNEAQ (reference sequence). The V segment lost 4 bases and the J segment 7 bases; nucleotides outside the gene matches: 4. CDR3 nucleotides: TGTGCCAGCAGCTATGGGACAGGGGGCAGTGAAAAACTGTTTTTT. Its translation: CASSYGTGGSEKLFF.

J is TRBJ2-1 and V is TRBV11-3; the match to TRBD1 covers 7 bases. This CDR3 region has 15 residues. Germline V gives CDR1 SGHNT, CDR2 YENEEA. After removal of 0 bases from V and 8 bases from J, the junction contained 7 bases not matched to a gene. In DNA, the CDR3 is TGTGCCAGCAGCTTAGAGGCTCGTCAGGGGGATGAGCAGTTCTTC. It encodes CASSLEARQGDEQFF.

The chain links TRBV9 to TRBJ2-1; TRBD2 matches at 10 bases. The CDR3 sequence is 15 residues long. V gave up 4 bases and J gave up 5 bases; unmatched junction bases: 6. The V gene's germline CDR1 is SGDLS and CDR2 YYNGEE. The CDR3 nucleotides are TGTGCCAGCAGCCCTGGGACTAGCGCAGACAATGAGCAGTTCTTC. This encodes CASSPGTSADNEQFF.

This chain uses TRBV30 with TRBJ1-5; a weak D match, TRBD1 (5 bases). This CDR3 region has 12 residues. Germline lookup yields CDR1 GTSNPN and CDR2 SVGIG (reference sequence). The germline V and J ends were trimmed by 4 bases and 8 bases, with 12 bases remaining between them. The CDR3 region is CAWNDWGEPQHF. The DNA for the CDR3 is TGTGCCTGGAATGATTGGGGCGAGCCCCAGCATTTT.

The rearrangement joins TRBV5-1 to TRBJ2-1; 9 bases map to TRBD2. V trimming: 4 bases; J trimming: 5 bases; junction bases outside the gene matches: 7. The germline CDR1 and CDR2 sequences are SGHRS and YFSETQ. There are 15 residues in the CDR3. As DNA, the CDR3 is TGCGCCAGCAGCCCGGGACTAGCAGTTAACAATGAGCAGTTCTTC. Its translation: CASSPGLAVNNEQFF.

CDR3 region: CASSSGQTNSPLHF. The CDR3 DNA sequence: TGTGCCAGCAGCTCCGGACAGACGAATTCACCCCTCCACTTT. The chain uses TRBV7-9 and TRBJ1-6; tentative D call: TRBD1 (6 bases). The CDR3 is 14 amino acids. Germline values: CDR1 SEHNR, CDR2 FQNEAQ (reference sequence). The V and J ends lost 4 bases and 7 bases respectively, with 11 bases between them.

The chain links TRBV7-9 to TRBJ2-5, with D possibly matching TRBD2 (6 bases). The CDR3 consists of 16 residues. Germline lookup yields CDR1 SEHNR and CDR2 FQNEAQ (reference sequence). The ends were cut back, 3 bases at V and 1 base at J, with 15 bases in the middle. CDR3 sequence reads: CASSFSNRDFQETQYF. The CDR3 region has the DNA TGTGCCAGCAGCTTCTCAAACCGGGACTTCCAAGAGACCCAGTACTTC. The full variable domain, rest sourced from reference TRBV7-9 and TRBJ2-5, is DTGVSQNPRHKITKRGQNVTFRCDPISEHNRLYWYRQTLGQGPEFLTYFQNEAQLEKSRLLSDRFSAERPKGSFSTLEIQRTEQGDSAMYLCASSFSNRDFQETQYFGPGTRLLVL.

The chain combines TRBV9 with TRBJ2-1, with 9 nucleotides matching TRBD2. The V and J ends lost 3 bases and 7 bases, in that order; junction bases with no gene match: 11. CDR3 size: 16 residues. Germline assignment: CDR1 SGDLS and CDR2 YYNGEE. CDR3 sequence reads: CASSASGMILGNEQFF. The CDR3 DNA reads TGTGCCAGCAGCGCTAGCGGGATGATACTCGGGAATGAGCAGTTCTTC.

This clone appeared a single time. The J gene is TRBJ2-7, the V gene TRBV2; TRBD2 matches 7 bases. Germline trimming cut 2 bases from V and 6 bases from J; bases unmatched to any gene: 10. The CDR3 spans 15 residues. Germline V lookup: CDR1 SNHLY, CDR2 FYNNEI. CDR3 sequence (DNA): TGTGCCAGCAGTGAATTGTTAGGACTAGTCGCCGAGCAGTACTTC. Protein sequence: CASSELLGLVAEQYF.

The genes are TRBV5-4 and TRBJ1-6; no definite D call. Germline V CDR1 and CDR2: SGHNT, YYREEE (reference sequence). This CDR3 contains 15 residues. Trimming removed 4 bases at V and 6 bases at J, with 14 bases between. The CDR3 bases are TGTGCCAGCAGCGCCCGGGAACGAAGTAATTCACCCCTCCACTTT. Amino acids: CASSARERSNSPLHF.

The J gene is TRBJ1-1, the V gene TRBV19; D unresolved. Germline lookup yields CDR1 LNHDA and CDR2 SQIVND (reference sequence). This CDR3 spans 14 amino acids. Trimming pared 0 bases from V and 0 bases from J, leaving 5 bases between. CDR3 bases: TGTGCCAGTAGTATAGAACTCCTGAACACTGAAGCTTTCTTT. Residues: CASSIELLNTEAFF.

V is TRBV11-3 and J is TRBJ2-2; tentatively, D is TRBD2 (6 bases). From germline, CDR1 is SGHNT and CDR2 YENEEA. The ends were cut back, 6 bases at V and 6 bases at J, with 17 bases in the middle. The CDR3 contains 15 residues. The CDR3 DNA reads as TGTGCCAGCAGTCATCGGGCGGCGGGGCCCGGGGAGCTGTTTTTT. It specifies CASSHRAAGPGELFF. The full variable domain, completed using reference TRBV11-3 and TRBJ2-2, is EAGVVQSPRYKIIEKKQPVAFWCNPISGHNTLYWYLQNLGQGPELLIRYENEEAVDDSQLPKDRFSAERLKGVDSTLKIQPAELGDSAVYLCASSHRAAGPGELFFGEGSRLTVL.

The rearrangement links TRBV7-2 to TRBJ1-1; 7 bases map to TRBD1. This CDR3 is 16 amino acids long. Germline-derived CDR1 and CDR2 are SGHTA and FQGNSA. The V and J ends lost 4 bases and 4 bases, in that order; junction bases with no gene match: 12. CDR3 nucleotides: TGTGCCAGCAGCTCCCGGGACAGATATCTAAGCACTGAAGCTTTCTTT. Protein: CASSSRDRYLSTEAFF.

The rearrangement uses TRBV19 and TRBJ2-1; 8 bases fit TRBD1. Trimming cost V 1 base and J 15 bases; bases outside gene matches: 5. The CDR3 loop spans 12 amino acids. The germline V gene encodes CDR1 LNHDA and CDR2 SQIVND (reference sequence). This chain's CDR3 is CASSIGQGRRFF. DNA for the CDR3: TGTGCCAGTAGTATAGGACAGGGGCGCCGGTTCTTC.

In nucleotides, the CDR3 is TGTGCCAGCAGCATACTAGCGGGAGTTTACGAGCAGTACTTC. The encoded protein is CASSILAGVYEQYF. V usage is TRBV11-2 and J usage is TRBJ2-7, with 11 bases that match TRBD2. Germline V CDR1 and CDR2: SGHAT, FQNNGV. With V trimmed by 5 bases and J by 4 bases, 4 bases remained unmatched. The CDR3 spans 14 residues.

The gene calls are TRBV5-1 and TRBJ2-2; 11 bases align to TRBD1. The germline V gene has CDR1 SGHRS and CDR2 YFSETQ. The J segment lost 3 bases and the V segment lost 4 bases, leaving 8 bases of the junction unmatched. CDR3 length: 17 amino acids. The CDR3, as DNA: TGCGCCAGCAGCGCCTCCCCGGGACAGGGGGACACCGGGGAGCTGTTTTTT. Amino acid sequence: CASSASPGQGDTGELFF. The full variable domain, rest sourced from reference TRBV5-1 and TRBJ2-2, is KAGVTQTPRYLIKTRGQQVTLSCSPISGHRSVSWYQQTPGQGLQFLFEYFSETQRNKGNFPGRFSGRQFSNSRSEMNVSTLELGDSALYLCASSASPGQGDTGELFFGEGSRLTVL.

V and J are TRBV2 and TRBJ2-2, with a tentative D call TRBD2 (6 bases). V was shortened by 3 bases and J by 8 bases, with 10 bases between the two germline ends. CDR1 is SNHLY and CDR2 is FYNNEI in the germline V gene. The CDR3 length is 13 residues. The CDR3 coding sequence is TGTGCCAGCAGTGACGAGCGGGTAGGGGAGCTGTTTTTT. Protein product: CASSDERVGELFF.

The chain has TRBV6-2 or TRBV6-3 and TRBJ1-1; a possible D gene is TRBD1 (6 bases). Trimming pared 2 bases from V and 1 base from J, leaving 8 bases between. Germline values: CDR1 MNHEY, CDR2 SVGEGT. This CDR3 region has 14 residues. The CDR3 coding sequence is TGTGCCAGCAGTTACGGGACACAGAACACTGAAGCTTTCTTT. This sequence encodes CASSYGTQNTEAFF.

The V gene is TRBV29-1, the J gene TRBJ1-3, with D possibly matching TRBD1 (6 bases). V lost 7 bases, J lost 0 bases, and 10 bases lay in between. The V gene's germline CDR1 is SQVTM and CDR2 ANQGSEA. The length of the CDR3 is 13 residues. This chain's CDR3 is CSAGTFSGNTIYF. In nucleotides, the CDR3 is TGCAGCGCTGGGACATTCTCTGGAAACACCATATATTTT.